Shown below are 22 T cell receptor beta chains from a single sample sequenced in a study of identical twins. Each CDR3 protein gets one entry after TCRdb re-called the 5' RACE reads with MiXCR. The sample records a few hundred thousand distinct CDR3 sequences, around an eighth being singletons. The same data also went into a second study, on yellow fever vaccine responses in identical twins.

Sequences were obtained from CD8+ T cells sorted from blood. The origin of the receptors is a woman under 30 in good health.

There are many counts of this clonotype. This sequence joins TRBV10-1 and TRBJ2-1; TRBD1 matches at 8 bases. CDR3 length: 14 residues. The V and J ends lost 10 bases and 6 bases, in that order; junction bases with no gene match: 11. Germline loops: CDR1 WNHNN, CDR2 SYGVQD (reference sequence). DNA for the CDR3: TGCGCCACCTCCGGGACAGGAACATCCAATGAGCAGTTCTTC. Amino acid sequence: CATSGTGTSNEQFF.

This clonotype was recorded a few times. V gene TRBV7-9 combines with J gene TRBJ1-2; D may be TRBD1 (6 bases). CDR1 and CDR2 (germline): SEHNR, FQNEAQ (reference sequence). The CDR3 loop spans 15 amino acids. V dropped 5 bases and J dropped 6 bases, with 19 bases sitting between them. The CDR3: CASSPREGGLDGYTF. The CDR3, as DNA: TGTGCCAGCAGCCCCCGGGAGGGGGGGCTGGATGGCTACACCTTC.

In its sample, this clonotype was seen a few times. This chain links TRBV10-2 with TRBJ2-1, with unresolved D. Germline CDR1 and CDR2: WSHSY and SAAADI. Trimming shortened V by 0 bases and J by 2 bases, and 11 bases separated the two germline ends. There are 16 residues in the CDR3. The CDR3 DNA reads TGCGCCAGCAGTGAGTCGGGAAAGGGCACCTACAATGAGCAGTTCTTC. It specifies CASSESGKGTYNEQFF.

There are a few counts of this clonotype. CDR3 sequence (DNA): TGTGCCACCAGTGGCTCAAGCACAGATACGCAGTATTTT. It is translated as CATSGSSTDTQYF. This chain connects TRBV24-1 to TRBJ2-3; D gene uncertain. The length of the CDR3 is 13 residues. The V end lost 5 bases, the J end lost 0 bases, and 5 bases lay between the germline ends. The germline V gene encodes CDR1 KGHDR and CDR2 SFDVKD.

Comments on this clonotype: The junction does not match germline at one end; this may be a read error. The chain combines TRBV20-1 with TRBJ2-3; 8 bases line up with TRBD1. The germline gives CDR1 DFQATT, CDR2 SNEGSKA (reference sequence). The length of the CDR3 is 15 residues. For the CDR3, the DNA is TGCTGTGCTAAACTACGGGACAGGCCCACAGATACGCAGTATTTT. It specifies CCAKLRDRPTDTQYF.

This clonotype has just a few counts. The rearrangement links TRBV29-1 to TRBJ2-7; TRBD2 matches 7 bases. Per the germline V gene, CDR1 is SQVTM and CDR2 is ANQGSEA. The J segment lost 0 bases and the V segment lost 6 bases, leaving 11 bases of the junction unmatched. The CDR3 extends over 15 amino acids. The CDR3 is CSVVGGGGSSYEQYF. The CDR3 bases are TGCAGCGTCGTGGGGGGGGGAGGGTCCTCCTACGAGCAGTACTTC.

The CDR3 sequence: CASSQGPFTDTQYF. In DNA form, the CDR3 reads TGCGCCAGCAGCCAGGGACCATTCACAGATACGCAGTATTTT. The chain carries TRBV4-1 and TRBJ2-3, with D perhaps TRBD1 or TRBD2 (5 bases each). This CDR3 is built from 14 residues. Germline V CDR1 and CDR2: MGHRA, YSYEKL. The V end lost 3 bases, the J end lost 2 bases, and 9 bases lay between the germline ends.

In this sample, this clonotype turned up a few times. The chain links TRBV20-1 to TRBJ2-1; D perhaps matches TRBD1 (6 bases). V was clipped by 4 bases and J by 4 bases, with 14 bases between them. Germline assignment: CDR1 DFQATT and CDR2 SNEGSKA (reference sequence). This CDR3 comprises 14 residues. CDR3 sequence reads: CSAKGWQGYNEQFF. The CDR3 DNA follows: TGCAGTGCTAAGGGATGGCAGGGGTACAATGAGCAGTTCTTC.

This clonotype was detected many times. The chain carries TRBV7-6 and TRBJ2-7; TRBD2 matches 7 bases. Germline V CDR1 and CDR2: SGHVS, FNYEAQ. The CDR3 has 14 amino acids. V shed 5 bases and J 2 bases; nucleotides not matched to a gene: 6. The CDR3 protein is CASSPFGTTYEQYF. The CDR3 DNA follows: TGTGCCAGCAGCCCCTTCGGGACTACCTACGAGCAGTACTTC. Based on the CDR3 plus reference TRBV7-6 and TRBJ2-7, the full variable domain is GAGVSQSPRYKVTKRGQDVALRCDPISGHVSLYWYRQALGQGPEFLTYFNYEAQQDKSGLPNDRFSAERPEGSISTLTIQRTEQRDSAMYRCASSPFGTTYEQYFGPGTRLTVT.

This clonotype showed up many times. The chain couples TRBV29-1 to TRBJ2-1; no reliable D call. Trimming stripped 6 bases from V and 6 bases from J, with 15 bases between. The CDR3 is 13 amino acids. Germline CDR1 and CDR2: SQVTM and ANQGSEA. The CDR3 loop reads CSVVPMVINEQFF. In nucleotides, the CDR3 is TGCAGCGTCGTTCCAATGGTAATCAATGAGCAGTTCTTC.

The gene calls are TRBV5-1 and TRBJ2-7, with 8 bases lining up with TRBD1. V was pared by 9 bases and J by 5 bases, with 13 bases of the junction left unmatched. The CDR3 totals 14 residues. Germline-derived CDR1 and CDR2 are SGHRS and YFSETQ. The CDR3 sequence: CATSDRDTPHEQYF. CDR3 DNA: TGCGCCACCTCGGACAGGGATACTCCCCACGAGCAGTACTTC.

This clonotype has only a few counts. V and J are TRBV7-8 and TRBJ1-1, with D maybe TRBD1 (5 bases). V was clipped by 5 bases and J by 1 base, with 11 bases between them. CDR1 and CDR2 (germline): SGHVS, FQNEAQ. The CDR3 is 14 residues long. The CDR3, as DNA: TGTGCCAGCAGCACCCGAGACAGGAACACTGAAGCTTTCTTT. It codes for CASSTRDRNTEAFF.

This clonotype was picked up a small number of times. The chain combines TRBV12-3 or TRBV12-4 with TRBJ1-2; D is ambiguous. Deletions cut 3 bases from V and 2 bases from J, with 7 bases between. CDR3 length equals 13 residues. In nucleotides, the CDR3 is TGTGCCAGCAGTTTTACGGAGAACTATGGCTACACCTTC. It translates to CASSFTENYGYTF.

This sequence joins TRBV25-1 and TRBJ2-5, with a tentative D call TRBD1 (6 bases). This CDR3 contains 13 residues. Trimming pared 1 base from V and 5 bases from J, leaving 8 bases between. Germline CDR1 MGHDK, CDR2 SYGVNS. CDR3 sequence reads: CASSEWGLETQYF. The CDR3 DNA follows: TGTGCCAGCAGTGAATGGGGGCTGGAGACCCAGTACTTC. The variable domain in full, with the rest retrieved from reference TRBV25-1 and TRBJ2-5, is EADIYQTPRYLVIGTGKKITLECSQTMGHDKMYWYQQDPGMELHLIHYSYGVNSTEKGDLSSESTVSRIRTEHFPLTLESARPSHTSQYLCASSEWGLETQYFGPGTRLLVL.

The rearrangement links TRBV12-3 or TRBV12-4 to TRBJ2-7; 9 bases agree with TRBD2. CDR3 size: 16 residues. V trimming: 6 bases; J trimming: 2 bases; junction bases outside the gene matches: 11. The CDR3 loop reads CASRGGAGGPAYEQYF. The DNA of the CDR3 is TGTGCCAGCAGAGGCGGGGCGGGAGGGCCCGCCTACGAGCAGTACTTC.

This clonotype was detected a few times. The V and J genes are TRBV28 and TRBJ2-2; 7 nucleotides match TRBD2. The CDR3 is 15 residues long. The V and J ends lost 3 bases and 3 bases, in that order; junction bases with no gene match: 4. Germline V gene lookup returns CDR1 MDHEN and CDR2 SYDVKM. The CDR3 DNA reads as TGTGCCAGCAGTTTGAGCGGGATCCACACCGGGGAGCTGTTTTTT. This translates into CASSLSGIHTGELFF.

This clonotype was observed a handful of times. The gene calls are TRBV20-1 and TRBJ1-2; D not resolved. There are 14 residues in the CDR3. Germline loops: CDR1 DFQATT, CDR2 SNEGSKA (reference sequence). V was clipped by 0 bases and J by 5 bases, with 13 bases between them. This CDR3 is CSARDPHRGYGYTF. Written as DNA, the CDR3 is TGCAGTGCTAGAGATCCCCACCGGGGTTATGGCTACACCTTC.

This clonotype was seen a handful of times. CDR3 coding DNA: TGTGCCAGCAGCTACGGGACAGGCGAGCAGTACGTC. Translating it yields CASSYGTGEQYV. The chain uses TRBV7-9 and TRBJ2-7; 8 nucleotides match TRBD1. The ends lost 4 bases at V and 6 bases at J; junction bases unmatched: 2. The CDR3 is made up of 12 amino acids. CDR1 and CDR2 from the germline V gene are SEHNR and FQNEAQ (reference sequence).

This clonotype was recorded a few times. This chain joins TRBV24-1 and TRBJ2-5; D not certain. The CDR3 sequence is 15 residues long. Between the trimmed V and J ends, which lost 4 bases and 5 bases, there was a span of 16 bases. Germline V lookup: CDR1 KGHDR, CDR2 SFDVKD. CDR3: CATSDPGLGEETQYF. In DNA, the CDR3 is TGTGCCACCAGTGACCCTGGGCTAGGAGAGGAGACCCAGTACTTC.

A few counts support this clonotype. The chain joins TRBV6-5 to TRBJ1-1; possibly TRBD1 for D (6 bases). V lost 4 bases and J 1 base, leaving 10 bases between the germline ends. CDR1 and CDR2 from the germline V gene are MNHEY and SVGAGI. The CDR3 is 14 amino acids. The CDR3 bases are TGTGCCAGCAGTTTTGGGACACAGAACACTGAAGCTTTCTTT. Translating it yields CASSFGTQNTEAFF.

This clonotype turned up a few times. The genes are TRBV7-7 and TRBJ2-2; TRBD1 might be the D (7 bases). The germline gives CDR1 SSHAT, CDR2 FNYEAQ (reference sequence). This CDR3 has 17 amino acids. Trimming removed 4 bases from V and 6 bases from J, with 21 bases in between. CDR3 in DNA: TGTGCCAGCAGCTCCCTGGTCGGCAGGGGGGAGTCCGGGGAGCTGTTTTTT. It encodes CASSSLVGRGESGELFF.

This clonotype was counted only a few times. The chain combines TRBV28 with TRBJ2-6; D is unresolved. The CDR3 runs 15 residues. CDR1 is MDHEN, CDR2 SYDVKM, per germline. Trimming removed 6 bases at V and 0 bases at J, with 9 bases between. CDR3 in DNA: TGTGCCAGCAGCCCCCCAATCTCTGGGGCCAACGTCCTGACTTTC. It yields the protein CASSPPISGANVLTF.